The 21 T cell receptor beta chains below come from one sample, sequenced in a study of blood T cells in healthy people across ages. Then a second PCR, running roughly 7 to 11 cycles, was carried out with a sample-barcoded 5' primer and a J-beta primer mix. TCRdb independently ran MiXCR on the 5' RACE reads; one entry per CDR3 protein. The sample records approximately 960,000 distinct CDR3 sequences, about 28% being singletons. These records were also assigned to another study, of T cells of mothers and their children.

The sequencing sample was made of blood. The receptors here all came from a middle-aged woman in good health.

Only a few counts were recorded for this clonotype. The V gene is TRBV3-1, the J gene TRBJ2-4; D gene uncertain. Matching the DNA end better, TRBJ2-7 makes the J call doubtful. Per germline, CDR1 LGHDT and CDR2 YNNKEL (reference sequence). This CDR3 is built from 12 residues. CDR3 in amino acids: CASSQINYEQYF. The CDR3 DNA reads TGTGCCAGCAGCCAAATAAATTACGAGCAGTACTTC.

This clonotype was seen more than once but under ten times. This chain links TRBV5-1 with TRBJ1-1; TRBD1 is a possible D gene (5 bases). Deletions cut 2 bases from V and 6 bases from J, with 11 bases between. Germline V gives CDR1 SGHRS, CDR2 YFSETQ. The CDR3 is 13 amino acids. The CDR3 protein is CASSLRGGPEAFF. CDR3 DNA sequence: TGCGCCAGCAGCTTAAGGGGAGGGCCTGAAGCTTTCTTT. The entire variable domain, with the rest obtained from reference TRBV5-1 and TRBJ1-1, is as follows: KAGVTQTPRYLIKTRGQQVTLSCSPISGHRSVSWYQQTPGQGLQFLFEYFSETQRNKGNFPGRFSGRQFSNSRSEMNVSTLELGDSALYLCASSLRGGPEAFFGQGTRLTVV.

This CDR3 reads CASSQDSHTDTQYF. CDR3 DNA sequence: TGCGCCAGCAGCCAAGATTCCCACACAGATACGCAGTATTTT. The chain links TRBV4-3 to TRBJ2-3; D gene unclear. Germline assignment: CDR1 LGHNA and CDR2 YSLEER. There are 14 residues in the CDR3. Deletions cut 0 bases from V and 2 bases from J, with 6 bases between.

This clonotype has only a few counts. The rearrangement links TRBV13 to TRBJ1-1; possible D gene TRBD1, 6 bases. Trimming shortened V by 5 bases and J by 0 bases, and 13 bases separated the two germline ends. Germline values: CDR1 PRHDT, CDR2 FYEKMQ (reference sequence). The CDR3 contains 15 residues. The CDR3: CASSPAGGMNTEAFF. DNA of the CDR3: TGTGCCAGCAGCCCGGCTGGGGGCATGAACACTGAAGCTTTCTTT.

The chain has TRBV4-1 and TRBJ2-7; 14 positions match TRBD2. The V gene's germline CDR1 is MGHRA and CDR2 YSYEKL. V lost 3 bases, J lost 4 bases, and 2 bases stayed unmatched. This CDR3 spans 15 amino acids. For the CDR3, the DNA is TGCGCCAGCAGCCAGACTAGCGGGGGGGAATACGAGCAGTACTTC. It specifies CASSQTSGGEYEQYF.

This clonotype came up a few times. Since a much larger clone is just one base distant, this may be a read error. This chain links TRBV10-3 with TRBJ1-1; D unclear. CDR3 length: 13 residues. Between the trimmed V and J ends, which lost 6 bases and 4 bases, there was a span of 12 bases. CDR1 and CDR2 from the germline V gene are ENHRY and SYGVKD. The CDR3 sequence: CAIRFTIGTEAFF. The DNA for the CDR3 is TGTGCCATCAGATTCACAATTGGCACTGAAGCTTTCTTT.

The rearrangement joins TRBV9 to TRBJ1-1, with D uncertain. The germline CDR1 and CDR2 sequences are SGDLS and YYNGEE. V lost 4 bases and J lost 0, with 13 bases in between. The CDR3 covers 15 residues. CDR3 DNA sequence: TGTGCCAGCAGCCCCCCGAGAGTTATGAACACTGAAGCTTTCTTT. Amino acids: CASSPPRVMNTEAFF. Filled out from reference TRBV9 and TRBJ1-1, the complete variable domain reads DSGVTQTPKHLITATGQRVTLRCSPRSGDLSVYWYQQSLDQGLQFLIQYYNGEERAKGNILERFSAQQFPDLHSELNLSSLELGDSALYFCASSPPRVMNTEAFFGQGTRLTVV.

Many counts were recorded for this clonotype. This chain links TRBV5-6 with TRBJ2-4; maybe TRBD2 (6 bases). The CDR3 consists of 15 residues. The germline gives CDR1 SGHDT, CDR2 YYEEEE. V lost 1 base, J lost 15 bases, and 23 bases lay in between. The CDR3 sequence is CASSLSLGMAGIGYF. The CDR3 DNA follows: TGTGCCAGCAGCTTGTCACTAGGGATGGCGGGAATAGGGTACTTC.

Points on this clonotype: A read error may produce the germline difference seen at one junction end. The chain is built from TRBV28 and TRBJ2-7; D call uncertain. This CDR3 has 13 amino acids. Germline assignment: CDR1 MDHEN and CDR2 SYDVKM. The CDR3 loop reads CANSPSGSYEQYF. In DNA form, the CDR3 reads TGTGCCAACAGTCCCTCGGGCAGCTACGAGCAGTACTTC.

V and J are TRBV29-1 and TRBJ1-2, with no clear D. Trimming stripped 3 bases from V and 6 bases from J, with 8 bases between. This CDR3 is 11 amino acids long. Germline V gene lookup returns CDR1 SQVTM and CDR2 ANQGSEA. This CDR3 reads CSVDDQNGYTF. For the CDR3, the DNA is TGCAGCGTTGACGATCAGAATGGCTACACCTTC.

This clonotype was found a few times. The rearrangement uses TRBV18 and TRBJ1-5; 7 nucleotides align to TRBD1. The germline CDR1 and CDR2 sequences are KGHSH and LQKENI. V was clipped by 4 bases and J by 3 bases; unmatched bases: 9. The CDR3 spans 16 residues. For the CDR3, the DNA is TGTGCCAGCTCACGAGGGGTAGGGGGCCCCAATCAGCCCCAGCATTTT. Protein sequence: CASSRGVGGPNQPQHF.

This clonotype was counted at least ten times. The chain combines TRBV7-3 with TRBJ2-5; TRBD1 matches 12 bases. Germline trimming cut 5 bases from V and 5 bases from J; bases unmatched to any gene: 6. The germline V gene has CDR1 SGHTA and CDR2 FQGTGA. The length of the CDR3 is 15 residues. In nucleotides, the CDR3 is TGTGCCAGCAGCCCCGGGACAGGGGGCGCCGAGACCCAGTACTTC. Translating it yields CASSPGTGGAETQYF.

The chain links TRBV12-3 or TRBV12-4 to TRBJ2-2; 9 positions agree with TRBD2. CDR3 size: 16 residues. Trimming took 7 bases from V and 6 from J; bases not matched to a gene: 12. The CDR3 protein is CASNLPGTSLPGELFF. In DNA form, the CDR3 reads TGTGCCAGCAACCTGCCCGGGACTAGCCTCCCCGGGGAGCTGTTTTTT.

This clonotype appeared a few times. The chain carries TRBV19 and TRBJ2-4; D gene uncertain. The better agreement between TRBJ2-7 and the DNA end casts doubt on the J call. This CDR3 contains 12 residues. Germline CDR1 reads LNHDA; CDR2 reads SQIVND (reference sequence). The chain's CDR3 is CASSPSSNEQYF. CDR3 nucleotide sequence: TGTGCCAGTAGTCCCTCGTCTAACGAGCAGTACTTC.

The chain couples TRBV4-2 to TRBJ1-1; no definite D call. The CDR3 has 15 amino acids. V lost 0 bases and J 0 bases, leaving 8 bases between the germline ends. CDR1 is LGHNA, CDR2 YNFKEQ, per germline. CDR3 sequence: CASSQDNPVNTEAFF. The CDR3 DNA is TGTGCCAGCAGCCAAGATAATCCGGTGAACACTGAAGCTTTCTTT.

This clonotype was detected many times. The CDR3 region is CASSFIGNTEAFF. The CDR3 bases are TGTGCCAGCAGTTTCATAGGGAACACTGAAGCTTTCTTT. This chain joins TRBV12-3 or TRBV12-4 and TRBJ1-1, with D uncertain. This CDR3 has 13 amino acids. Between the trimmed V and J ends, which lost 3 bases and 1 base, there was a span of 6 bases.

V gene TRBV7-3 combines with J gene TRBJ2-1; TRBD2 agrees at 7 bases. The CDR3 length is 15 residues. CDR1 and CDR2 from the germline V gene are SGHTA and FQGTGA. With 6 bases clipped from V and 1 base from J, the junction kept 6 bases outside the gene matches. The CDR3 protein is CASSMGGDSYNEQFF. The CDR3 DNA follows: TGTGCCAGCAGTATGGGGGGGGATTCCTACAATGAGCAGTTCTTC.

This clonotype appeared many times. The chain employs TRBV28 and TRBJ2-7, with 9 bases fitting TRBD1. The CDR3 extends over 15 amino acids. Germline values: CDR1 MDHEN, CDR2 SYDVKM. V gave up 6 bases and J gave up 4 bases; unmatched junction bases: 10. The CDR3 protein is CASRPQGAGEYEQYF. DNA of the CDR3: TGTGCCAGCAGACCACAGGGGGCTGGGGAATACGAGCAGTACTTC.

As DNA, the CDR3 is TGTGCCAGCAGTTATGGGGGGGGCGCAGCTAGCGAGCAGTACTTC. The encoded protein is CASSYGGGAASEQYF. This chain links TRBV12-3 or TRBV12-4 with TRBJ2-7; D may be TRBD2 (7 bases). CDR3 length: 15 amino acids. The V and J ends lost 4 bases and 6 bases respectively, with 19 bases between them.

This clonotype appeared a few times. V is TRBV2 and J is TRBJ2-3; TRBD2 matches at 13 bases. Trimming removed 7 bases from V and 7 bases from J; junction bases left unmatched: 8. The CDR3 is made up of 15 amino acids. Germline CDR1 and CDR2: SNHLY and FYNNEI. CDR3 region: CASNTGTSGAYTQYF. CDR3 nucleotide sequence: TGTGCCAGCAATACCGGGACTAGCGGGGCATATACGCAGTATTTT.

This clonotype was observed many times. V and J are TRBV3-1 and TRBJ2-7; no reliable D call. V was clipped by 0 bases and J by 6 bases, with 9 bases between them. CDR3 length: 13 amino acids. CDR1 and CDR2 (germline): LGHDT, YNNKEL (reference sequence). The CDR3 loop reads CASSQDQVREQYF. The CDR3 nucleotides read TGTGCCAGCAGCCAAGATCAAGTCCGCGAGCAGTACTTC.